Detailed here is one T cell receptor beta chain. The CDR3 sequence is 14 residues long. With 4 bases clipped from V and 3 bases from J, the junction kept 3 bases outside the gene matches. The germline V gene encodes CDR1 SGHDT and CDR2 YYEEEE. The data were obtained in a study of blood T cell repertoires in COVID-19. On the study more broadly: Samples representing acute and convalescent COVID-19 were sourced from the United States, Italy and Spain. The analysed material was cDNA or gDNA that came from T cells, B-cell-depleted T cells, or PBMCs.

In the original workflow: Reference gene primer amplification in the assay estimated nucleated cell counts. TCRdb keeps only in-frame clones here, not all; method: immunoSEQ multiplex PCR. The V and J calls and clone size come from that table; D and trimming were worked out from the DNA. Here the sample spans roughly 97,000 clones, about four fifths being singletons. Sequences were obtained from peripheral blood. The genes are TRBV5-6 and TRBJ1-1; 10 bases are a match to TRBD1. The origin of this receptor is a man aged 55 to 69 with acute or convalescent COVID-19. The CDR3 DNA reads TGTGCCAGCAGCGGGGACAGGGGTTACACTGAAGCTTTCTTT. This sequence encodes CASSGDRGYTEAFF.